Listed below are T cell receptor beta chains from one sample, sequenced in a study of Graves' ophthalmopathy and Graves' hyperthyroidism. MiXCR was run by TCRdb on the multiplex PCR reads, yielding one entry per CDR3 protein. The table has more than 300,000 distinct CDR3 sequences, roughly a sixth seen once. The sample consisted of peripheral blood. The receptors derive from an adult woman with stable Graves' hyperthyroidism. Both conserved end residues are trimmed from each CDR3.

V gene	J gene	CDR3 protein
TRBV18	TRBJ2-5	ASSPGQRSTQY
TRBV2	TRBJ1-2	ASSGTGQPNYGYT
TRBV7-2	TRBJ1-1	ASSLSRGGLDTEAF
TRBV27	TRBJ2-7	ASSLRDRVHEQY
TRBV27	TRBJ2-7	ASSPNAGQAYEQY
TRBV7-9	TRBJ2-7	ASSLMQGIHEQY
TRBV6-1	TRBJ2-7	ASSLRSGLAGLYEQY
TRBV9	TRBJ2-2	ASSSPWGTGELF
TRBV6-2/TRBV6-3	TRBJ1-5	ASSPGTGYPMGNQPQH
TRBV4-3	TRBJ1-1	ASSQVTDYGEAF
TRBV6-2/TRBV6-3	TRBJ1-5	ASSYAPNQPQH
TRBV25-1	TRBJ1-1	ASSYPGQGRTEAF
TRBV7-2	TRBJ2-5	ASSLRAGEETQY
TRBV6-5	TRBJ1-1	ASRTGATEAF
TRBV7-2	TRBJ1-6	ASSLGGTGLHSPLH
TRBV7-9	TRBJ1-6	ASSLHSSGTGSPLH
TRBV4-2	TRBJ2-2	ASSQDLLAGAGELF
TRBV28	TRBJ1-5	ASSSSYRAKNQPQH
TRBV20-1	TRBJ2-7	SASWGSGEQY
TRBV29-1	TRBJ2-5	SVGVQDQETQY
TRBV6-2/TRBV6-3	TRBJ2-2	VSSYGWAGELF
TRBV4-1	TRBJ2-5	ASSYRDRGRETQY
TRBV4-1	TRBJ2-7	ASSQENGAYEQY
TRBV28	TRBJ1-5	ASSFGGLRQPQH
TRBV12-3/TRBV12-4	TRBJ2-7	ASSQTGNEQY
TRBV10-3	TRBJ2-4	AISESPSWDIQY
TRBV27	TRBJ2-7	ASSSLLDSGEQY
TRBV3-1	TRBJ2-7	ASSQGTSAGHEQY
TRBV28	TRBJ2-2	ASSRSSGRARNTGELF
TRBV6-1	TRBJ1-2	ASTKQEATYT
TRBV6-2/TRBV6-3	TRBJ2-7	TSSYLAIYEQY
TRBV6-1	TRBJ1-5	ASMLVRILNQPQH
TRBV7-6	TRBJ2-7	ASSLSADSYEQY
TRBV28	TRBJ2-4	ASSLAGGNIQY
TRBV2	TRBJ1-1	ASSEALLSEILNTEAF
TRBV12-5	TRBJ1-1	ASGQDGYTEAF
TRBV3-1	TRBJ1-2	ASSQAIDYGYT
TRBV5-5	TRBJ2-7	ASSSGTHSMIYEQY
TRBV6-5	TRBJ2-7	ASSFGVSSSYEQY
TRBV6-5	TRBJ2-7	ASSYSGAYEQY
TRBV20-1	TRBJ1-6	SAAGLGSPLH
TRBV20-1	TRBJ1-6	SARAWVGYNSPLH
TRBV6-1	TRBJ2-5	AGSETQY